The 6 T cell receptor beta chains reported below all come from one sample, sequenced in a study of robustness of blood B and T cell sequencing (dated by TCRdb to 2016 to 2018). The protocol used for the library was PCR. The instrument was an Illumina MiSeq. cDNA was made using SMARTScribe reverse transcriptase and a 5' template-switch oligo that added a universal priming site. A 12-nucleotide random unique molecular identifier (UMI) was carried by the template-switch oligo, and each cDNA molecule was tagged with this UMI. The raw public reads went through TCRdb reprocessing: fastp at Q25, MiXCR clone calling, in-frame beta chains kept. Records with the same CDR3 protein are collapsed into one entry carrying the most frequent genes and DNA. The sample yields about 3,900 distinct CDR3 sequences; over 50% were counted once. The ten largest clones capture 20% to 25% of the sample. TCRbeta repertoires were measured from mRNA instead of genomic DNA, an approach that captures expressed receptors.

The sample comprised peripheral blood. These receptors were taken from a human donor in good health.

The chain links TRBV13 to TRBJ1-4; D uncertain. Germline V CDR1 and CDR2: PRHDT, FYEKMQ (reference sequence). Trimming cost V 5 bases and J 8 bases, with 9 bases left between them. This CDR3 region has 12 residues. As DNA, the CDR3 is TGTGCCAGCAGCAGGCTTTGGGAAAAACTGTTTTTT. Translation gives CASSRLWEKLFF.

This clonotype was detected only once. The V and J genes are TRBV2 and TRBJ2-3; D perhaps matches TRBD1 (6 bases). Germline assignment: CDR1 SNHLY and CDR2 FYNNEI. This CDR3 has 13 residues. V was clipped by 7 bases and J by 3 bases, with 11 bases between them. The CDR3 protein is CASKGEVTDTQYF. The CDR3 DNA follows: TGTGCCAGCAAGGGGGAAGTGACAGATACGCAGTATTTT.

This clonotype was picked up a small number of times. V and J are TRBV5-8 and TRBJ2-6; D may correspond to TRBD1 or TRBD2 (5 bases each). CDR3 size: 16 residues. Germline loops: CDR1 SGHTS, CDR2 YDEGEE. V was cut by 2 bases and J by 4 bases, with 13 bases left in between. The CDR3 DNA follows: TGTGCCAGCAGCTTAGGTGTGGGGACCGGGGCCAACGTCCTGACTTTC. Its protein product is CASSLGVGTGANVLTF.

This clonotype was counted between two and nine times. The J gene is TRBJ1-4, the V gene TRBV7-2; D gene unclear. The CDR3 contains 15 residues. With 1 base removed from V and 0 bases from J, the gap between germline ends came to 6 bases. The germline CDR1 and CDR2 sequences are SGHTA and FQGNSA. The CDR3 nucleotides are TGTGCCAGCAGCTTAGAATGGGCAACTAATGAAAAACTGTTTTTT. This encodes CASSLEWATNEKLFF.

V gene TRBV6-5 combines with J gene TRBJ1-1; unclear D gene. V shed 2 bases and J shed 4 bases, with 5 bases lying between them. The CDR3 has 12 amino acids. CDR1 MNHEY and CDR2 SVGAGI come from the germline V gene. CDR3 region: CASSYGRTEAFF. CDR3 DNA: TGTGCCAGCAGTTACGGCCGCACTGAAGCTTTCTTT.

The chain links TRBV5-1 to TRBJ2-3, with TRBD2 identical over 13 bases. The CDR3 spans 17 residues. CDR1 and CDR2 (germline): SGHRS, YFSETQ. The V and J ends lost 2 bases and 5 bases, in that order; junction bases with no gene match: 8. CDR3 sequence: CASSLPTSGGAEDTQYF. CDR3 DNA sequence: TGCGCCAGCAGCTTACCCACTAGCGGGGGGGCCGAAGATACGCAGTATTTT.